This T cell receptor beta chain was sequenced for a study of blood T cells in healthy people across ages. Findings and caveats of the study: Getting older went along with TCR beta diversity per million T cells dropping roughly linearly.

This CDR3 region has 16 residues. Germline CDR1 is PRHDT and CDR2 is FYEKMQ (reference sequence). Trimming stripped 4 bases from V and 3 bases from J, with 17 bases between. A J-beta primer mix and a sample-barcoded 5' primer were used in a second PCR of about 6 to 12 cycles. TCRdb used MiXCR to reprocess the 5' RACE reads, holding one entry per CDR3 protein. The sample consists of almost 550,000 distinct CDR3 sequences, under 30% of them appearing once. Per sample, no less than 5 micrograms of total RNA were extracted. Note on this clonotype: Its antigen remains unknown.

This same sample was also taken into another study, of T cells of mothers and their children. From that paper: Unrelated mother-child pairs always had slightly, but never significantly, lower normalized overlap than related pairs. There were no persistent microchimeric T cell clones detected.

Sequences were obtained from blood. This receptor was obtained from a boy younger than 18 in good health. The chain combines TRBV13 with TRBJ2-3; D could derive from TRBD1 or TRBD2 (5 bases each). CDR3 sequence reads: CASSYTGRELTDTQYF. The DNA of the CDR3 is TGTGCCAGCAGCTATACGGGACGCGAGTTGACAGATACGCAGTATTTT.